This TCR beta chain was obtained from a study of blood T cells in healthy people across ages. Study details: Every two T cells gave about one barcoded beta molecule via template switching.

A sample-barcoded 5' primer and a J-beta primer mix were used in a second PCR of roughly 7 to 12 cycles. MiXCR was run by TCRdb on the 5' RACE reads, yielding one entry per CDR3 protein. Among 850,000 to 1,300,000 distinct CDR3 sequences, 40% to 50% were seen once, and the ten largest hold approximately 17%. Whole-study findings and limits: Among long-lived donors, naive CD4+ cells were more numerous and diversity higher than in aged donors. Among T cells, TCR beta diversity per million cells dropped roughly linearly as age rose.

There are a few counts of this clonotype. Its antigen is currently unknown. The CDR3 is 14 residues long. From germline, CDR1 is SGHVS and CDR2 FNYEAQ. The ends were cut back, 4 bases at V and 8 bases at J, with 12 bases in the middle. The chain uses TRBV7-6 and TRBJ1-6; D uncertain. The TCR was taken from a woman between 55 and 75 years old in good health. Material: blood. The CDR3 DNA reads as TGTGCCAGCAGCTCTAGGGTCGGCTATTCACCCCTCCACTTT. Translating it yields CASSSRVGYSPLHF.